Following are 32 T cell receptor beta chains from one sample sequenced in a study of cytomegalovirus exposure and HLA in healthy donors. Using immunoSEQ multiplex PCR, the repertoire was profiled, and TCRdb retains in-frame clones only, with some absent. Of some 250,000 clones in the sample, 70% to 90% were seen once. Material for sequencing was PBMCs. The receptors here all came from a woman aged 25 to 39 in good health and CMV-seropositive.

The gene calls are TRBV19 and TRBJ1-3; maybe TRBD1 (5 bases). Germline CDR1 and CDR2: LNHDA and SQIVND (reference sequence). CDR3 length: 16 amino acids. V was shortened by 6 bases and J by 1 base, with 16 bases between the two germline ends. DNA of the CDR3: TGTGCCAGTAGCCAACCTACTGGGGCGTCTGGAAACACCATATATTTT. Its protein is CASSQPTGASGNTIYF.

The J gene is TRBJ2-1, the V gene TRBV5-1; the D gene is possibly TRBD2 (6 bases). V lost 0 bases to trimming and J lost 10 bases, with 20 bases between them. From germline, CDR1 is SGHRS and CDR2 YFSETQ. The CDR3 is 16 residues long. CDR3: CASSLDAAGLGMEQFF. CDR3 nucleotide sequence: TGCGCCAGCAGCTTGGACGCCGCGGGGTTAGGAATGGAGCAGTTCTTC.

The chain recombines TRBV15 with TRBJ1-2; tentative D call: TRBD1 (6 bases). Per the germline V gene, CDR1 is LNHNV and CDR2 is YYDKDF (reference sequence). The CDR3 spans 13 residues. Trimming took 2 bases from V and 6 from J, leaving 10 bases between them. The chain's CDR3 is CATSRQGINGYTF. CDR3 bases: TGTGCCACCAGCAGACAGGGGATCAATGGCTACACCTTC.

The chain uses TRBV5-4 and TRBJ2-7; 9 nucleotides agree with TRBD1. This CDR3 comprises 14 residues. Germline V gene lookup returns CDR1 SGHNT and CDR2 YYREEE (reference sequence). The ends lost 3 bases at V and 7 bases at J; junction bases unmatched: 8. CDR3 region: CASSSTGGRWEQYF. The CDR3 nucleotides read TGTGCCAGCAGCTCGACAGGGGGAAGGTGGGAGCAGTACTTC.

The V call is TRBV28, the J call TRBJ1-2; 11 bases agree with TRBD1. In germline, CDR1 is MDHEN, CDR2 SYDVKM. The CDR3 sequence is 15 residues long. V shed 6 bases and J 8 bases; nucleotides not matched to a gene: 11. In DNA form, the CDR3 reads TGTGCCAGCAGCGGACGAGGACAGGGGGCGATCGGCTACACCTTC. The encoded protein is CASSGRGQGAIGYTF.

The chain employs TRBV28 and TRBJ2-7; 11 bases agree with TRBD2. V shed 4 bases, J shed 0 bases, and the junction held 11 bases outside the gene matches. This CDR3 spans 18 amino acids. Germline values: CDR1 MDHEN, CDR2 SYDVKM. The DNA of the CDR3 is TGTGCCAGCAGTTGGACGGGACTAGCGGTACCTAGCTCCTACGAGCAGTACTTC. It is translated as CASSWTGLAVPSSYEQYF.

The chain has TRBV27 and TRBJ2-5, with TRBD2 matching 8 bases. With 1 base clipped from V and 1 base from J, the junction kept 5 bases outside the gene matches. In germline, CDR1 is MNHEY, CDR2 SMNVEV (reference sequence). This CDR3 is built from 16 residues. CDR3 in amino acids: CASSLWTSWVQETQYF. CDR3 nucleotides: TGTGCCAGCAGTTTATGGACTAGCTGGGTCCAAGAGACCCAGTACTTC.

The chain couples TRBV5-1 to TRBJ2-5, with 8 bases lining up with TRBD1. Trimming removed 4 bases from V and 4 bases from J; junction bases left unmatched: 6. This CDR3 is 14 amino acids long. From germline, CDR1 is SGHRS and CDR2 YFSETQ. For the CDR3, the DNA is TGCGCCAGCAGCGGGTACAGGGGGATAGAGACCCAGTACTTC. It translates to CASSGYRGIETQYF.

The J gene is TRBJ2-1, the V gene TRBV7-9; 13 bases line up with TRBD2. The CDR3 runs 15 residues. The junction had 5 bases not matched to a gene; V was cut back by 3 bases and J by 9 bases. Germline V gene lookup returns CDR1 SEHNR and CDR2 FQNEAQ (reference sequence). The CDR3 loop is CASSFTSGRAGEQFF. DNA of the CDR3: TGTGCCAGCAGCTTTACTAGCGGGAGGGCTGGTGAGCAGTTCTTC.

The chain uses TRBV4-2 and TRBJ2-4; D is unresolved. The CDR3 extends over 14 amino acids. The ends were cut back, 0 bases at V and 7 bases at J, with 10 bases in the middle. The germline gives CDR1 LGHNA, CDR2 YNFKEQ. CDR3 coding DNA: TGTGCCAGCAGCCAAGATTACGGTTTTAACATTCAGTACTTC. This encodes CASSQDYGFNIQYF.

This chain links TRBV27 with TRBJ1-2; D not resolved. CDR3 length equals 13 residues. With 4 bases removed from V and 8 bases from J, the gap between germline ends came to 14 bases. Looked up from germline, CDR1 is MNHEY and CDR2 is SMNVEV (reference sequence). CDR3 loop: CASSSYSAPGYTF. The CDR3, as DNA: TGTGCCAGCAGTTCCTACAGTGCGCCCGGCTACACCTTC.

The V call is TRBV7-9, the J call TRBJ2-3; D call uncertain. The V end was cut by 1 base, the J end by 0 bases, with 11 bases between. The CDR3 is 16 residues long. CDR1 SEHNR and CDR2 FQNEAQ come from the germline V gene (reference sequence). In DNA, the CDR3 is TGTGCCAGCAGCTTAGGGGTTAGCAGCAGCACAGATACGCAGTATTTT. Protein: CASSLGVSSSTDTQYF.

The DNA for the CDR3 is TGTGCCAGCAGTTTTGTGTCCGGGGGGGCCTACGAGCAGTACTTC. It translates to CASSFVSGGAYEQYF. The rearrangement uses TRBV27 and TRBJ2-7, with 8 bases matching TRBD2. Per germline, CDR1 MNHEY and CDR2 SMNVEV (reference sequence). After removal of 3 bases from V and 2 bases from J, the junction contained 6 bases not matched to a gene. CDR3 size: 15 residues.

CDR3 nucleotides: TGTGCCAGCAGCCTGGGGACAGCGAACACCGGGGAGCTGTTTTTT. This encodes CASSLGTANTGELFF. The genes are TRBV4-2 and TRBJ2-2; 7 bases fit TRBD1. The germline V gene has CDR1 LGHNA and CDR2 YNFKEQ. This CDR3 spans 15 amino acids. The junction had 2 bases not matched to a gene; V was cut back by 4 bases and J by 0 bases.

The DNA for the CDR3 is TGTGCCAGCAGTTTGGGCAGTGGCTACGAGCAGTACTTC. Its translation: CASSLGSGYEQYF. The rearrangement joins TRBV27 to TRBJ2-7; D gene ambiguous. The CDR3 sequence is 13 residues long. CDR1 and CDR2 (germline): MNHEY, SMNVEV (reference sequence). Trimming left V 3 bases short and J 3 bases short, with 9 bases between.

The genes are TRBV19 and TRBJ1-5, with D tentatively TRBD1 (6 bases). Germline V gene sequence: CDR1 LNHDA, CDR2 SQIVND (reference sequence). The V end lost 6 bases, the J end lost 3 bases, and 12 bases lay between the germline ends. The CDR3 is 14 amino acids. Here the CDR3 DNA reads TGTGCCAGTAGCACAGGGTGGGACAATCAGCCCCAGCATTTT. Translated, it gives CASSTGWDNQPQHF.

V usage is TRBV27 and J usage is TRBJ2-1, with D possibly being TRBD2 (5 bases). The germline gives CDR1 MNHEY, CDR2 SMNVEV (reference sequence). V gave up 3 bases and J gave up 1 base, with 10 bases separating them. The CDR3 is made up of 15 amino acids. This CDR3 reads CASSFQERSYNEQFF. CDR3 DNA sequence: TGTGCCAGCAGTTTTCAGGAGCGGTCCTACAATGAGCAGTTCTTC.

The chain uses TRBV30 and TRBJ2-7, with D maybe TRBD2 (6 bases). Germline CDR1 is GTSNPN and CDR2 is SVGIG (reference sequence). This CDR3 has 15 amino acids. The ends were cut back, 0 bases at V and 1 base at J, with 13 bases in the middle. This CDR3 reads CAWSVSLARSYEQYF. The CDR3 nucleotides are TGTGCCTGGAGTGTAAGCCTAGCGCGATCCTACGAGCAGTACTTC.

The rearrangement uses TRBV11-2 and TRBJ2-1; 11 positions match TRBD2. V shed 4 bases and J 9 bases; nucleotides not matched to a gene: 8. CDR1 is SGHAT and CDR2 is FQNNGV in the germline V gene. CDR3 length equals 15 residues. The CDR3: CASSSTSGSFGEQFF. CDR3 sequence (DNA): TGTGCCAGCAGCTCCACTAGCGGGAGTTTTGGTGAGCAGTTCTTC.

The CDR3 loop reads CASSRGTSGSTDTQYF. CDR3 bases: TGTGCCAGCAGCCGCGGGACTAGCGGTAGCACAGATACGCAGTATTTT. The chain recombines TRBV5-6 with TRBJ2-3; 11 nucleotides agree with TRBD2. CDR3 length: 16 residues. Germline lookup yields CDR1 SGHDT and CDR2 YYEEEE. J lost 0 bases, V lost 4 bases, and 4 bases had no gene match.

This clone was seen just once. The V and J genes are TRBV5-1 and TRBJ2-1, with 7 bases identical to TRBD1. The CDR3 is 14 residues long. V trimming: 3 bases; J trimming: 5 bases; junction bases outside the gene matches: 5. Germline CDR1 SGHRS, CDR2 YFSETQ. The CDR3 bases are TGCGCCAGCAGCTGGGGACAGAACAACAATGAGCAGTTCTTC. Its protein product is CASSWGQNNNEQFF.

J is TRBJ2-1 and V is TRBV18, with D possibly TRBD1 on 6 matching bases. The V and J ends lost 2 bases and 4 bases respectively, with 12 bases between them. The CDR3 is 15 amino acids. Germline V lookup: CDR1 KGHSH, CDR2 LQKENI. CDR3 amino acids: CASSPTGWLYNEQFF. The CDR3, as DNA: TGTGCCAGCTCACCAACAGGGTGGCTATACAATGAGCAGTTCTTC.

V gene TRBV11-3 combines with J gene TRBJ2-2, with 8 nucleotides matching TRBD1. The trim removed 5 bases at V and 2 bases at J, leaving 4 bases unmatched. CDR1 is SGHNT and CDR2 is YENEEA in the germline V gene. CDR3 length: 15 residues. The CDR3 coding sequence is TGTGCCAGCAGCCTTGGGACAGGAAACACCGGGGAGCTGTTTTTT. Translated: CASSLGTGNTGELFF.

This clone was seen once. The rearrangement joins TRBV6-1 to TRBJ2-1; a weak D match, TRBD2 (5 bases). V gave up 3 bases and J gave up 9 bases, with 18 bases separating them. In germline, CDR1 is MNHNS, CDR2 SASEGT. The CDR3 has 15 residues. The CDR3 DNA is TGTGCCAGCAGTGATGTCCGGCTAGCCCGCCCTGAGCAGTTCTTC. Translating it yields CASSDVRLARPEQFF.

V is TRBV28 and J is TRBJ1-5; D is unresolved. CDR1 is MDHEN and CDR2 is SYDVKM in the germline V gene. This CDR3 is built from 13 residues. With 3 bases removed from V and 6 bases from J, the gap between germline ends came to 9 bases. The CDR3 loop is CASSFTPFQPQHF. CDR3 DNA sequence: TGTGCCAGCAGTTTCACACCTTTTCAGCCCCAGCATTTT.

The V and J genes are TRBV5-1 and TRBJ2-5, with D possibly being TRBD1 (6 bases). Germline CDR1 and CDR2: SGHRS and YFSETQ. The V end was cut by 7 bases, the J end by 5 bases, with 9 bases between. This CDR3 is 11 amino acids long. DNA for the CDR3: TGCGCCAGCCAGGGGACGGAGACCCAGTACTTC. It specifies CASQGTETQYF.

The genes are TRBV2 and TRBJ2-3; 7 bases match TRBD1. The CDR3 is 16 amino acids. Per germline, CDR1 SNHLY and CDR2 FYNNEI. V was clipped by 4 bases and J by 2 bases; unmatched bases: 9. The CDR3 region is CASSVRDRWDTDTQYF. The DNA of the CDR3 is TGTGCCAGCAGTGTGAGGGACAGATGGGACACAGATACGCAGTATTTT.

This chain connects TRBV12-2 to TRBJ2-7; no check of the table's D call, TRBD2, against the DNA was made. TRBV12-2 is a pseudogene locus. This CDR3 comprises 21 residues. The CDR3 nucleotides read TGTGCAAGTCGCTCAATCTTAGGTTATGGACTAGCGGGAGGTTCTGTTTACGAGCAGTACTTC. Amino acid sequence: CASRSILGYGLAGGSVYEQYF.

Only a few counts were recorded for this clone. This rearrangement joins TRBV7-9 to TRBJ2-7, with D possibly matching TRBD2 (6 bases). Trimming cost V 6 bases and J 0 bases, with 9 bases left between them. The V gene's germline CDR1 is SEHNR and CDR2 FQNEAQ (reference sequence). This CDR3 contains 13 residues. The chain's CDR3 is CASSYGGSYEQYF. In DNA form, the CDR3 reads TGTGCCAGCAGTTACGGGGGCTCCTACGAGCAGTACTTC.

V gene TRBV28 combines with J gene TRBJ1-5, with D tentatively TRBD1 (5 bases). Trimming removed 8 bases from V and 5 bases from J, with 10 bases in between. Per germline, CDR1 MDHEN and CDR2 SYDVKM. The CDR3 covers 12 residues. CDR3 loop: CASWSGYQPQHF. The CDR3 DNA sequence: TGTGCCAGCTGGTCAGGGTATCAGCCCCAGCATTTT.

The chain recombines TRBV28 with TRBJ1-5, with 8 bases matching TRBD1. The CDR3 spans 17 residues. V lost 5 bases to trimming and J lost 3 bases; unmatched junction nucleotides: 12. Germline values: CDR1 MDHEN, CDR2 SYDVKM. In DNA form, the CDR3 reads TGTGCCAGCAGTAAGCCCCTCGGACAGGGAGACAATCAGCCCCAGCATTTT. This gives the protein CASSKPLGQGDNQPQHF.

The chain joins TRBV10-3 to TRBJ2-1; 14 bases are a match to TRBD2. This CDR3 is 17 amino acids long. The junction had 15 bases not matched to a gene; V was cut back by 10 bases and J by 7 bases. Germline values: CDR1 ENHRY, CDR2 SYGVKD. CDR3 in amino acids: CATDLGLAGGSRNEQFF. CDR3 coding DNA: TGTGCCACCGACCTAGGACTAGCGGGAGGATCAAGGAATGAGCAGTTCTTC.